This passage covers 11 T cell receptor beta chains from one sample sequenced in a study of blood T cells in healthy people across ages. Combining a sample-barcoded 5' primer with a J-beta primer mix, a second PCR ran for roughly 7 to 12 cycles. TCRdb itself ran the 5' RACE reads through MiXCR, one entry per CDR3 protein. The repertoire has roughly 2 million distinct CDR3 sequences, roughly 49% of them found once; the top ten carry 2.1%. Sequences were obtained from blood. The receptors were gathered from a woman in her thirties or forties in good health.

The gene calls are TRBV15 and TRBJ2-1; D not certain. Germline CDR1 is LNHNV and CDR2 is YYDKDF (reference sequence). Between the trimmed V and J ends, which lost 4 bases and 10 bases, there was a span of 17 bases. The length of the CDR3 is 14 residues. CDR3 residues: CATSMEPQFEEQFF. CDR3 bases: TGTGCCACCAGCATGGAACCTCAATTCGAAGAGCAGTTCTTC.

This clonotype was seen at least ten times. The chain uses TRBV5-1 and TRBJ2-1, with D uncertain. The CDR3 length is 13 residues. Germline assignment: CDR1 SGHRS and CDR2 YFSETQ. The V end lost 0 bases, the J end lost 10 bases, and 11 bases lay between the germline ends. This CDR3 reads CASSLGYSDEQFF. For the CDR3, the DNA is TGCGCCAGCAGCTTGGGATATTCGGACGAGCAGTTCTTC.

The chain combines TRBV10-3 with TRBJ2-7, with 13 nucleotides matching TRBD2. After removal of 2 bases from V and 2 bases from J, the junction contained 9 bases not matched to a gene. CDR1 and CDR2 (germline): ENHRY, SYGVKD. The CDR3 totals 18 residues. The CDR3, as DNA: TGTGCCATCAGTGAGGGACTAGCGGGGGTCCTAATACCCTACGAGCAGTACTTC. Amino acid sequence: CAISEGLAGVLIPYEQYF.

This chain uses TRBV11-2 with TRBJ2-5, with D possibly TRBD2 on 6 matching bases. The CDR3 runs to 16 residues. CDR1 SGHAT and CDR2 FQNNGV come from the germline V gene. Trimming cost V 2 bases and J 0 bases, with 13 bases left between them. DNA of the CDR3: TGTGCCAGCAGCTTAAGAGATGGGGGGTACCAAGAGACCCAGTACTTC. Residues: CASSLRDGGYQETQYF.

Only a few counts were recorded for this clonotype. The chain combines TRBV12-3 or TRBV12-4 with TRBJ2-7; D possibly corresponds to TRBD2 (5 bases). There are 13 residues in the CDR3. V was trimmed by 5 bases and J by 3 bases, leaving 11 bases between them. Written as DNA, the CDR3 is TGTGCCAGCAGTCTGGACTGGGACTACGAGCAGTACTTC. It translates to CASSLDWDYEQYF.

Comment on this clonotype: One end of the junction varies from germline; a read error may be responsible. The chain recombines TRBV6-2 or TRBV6-3 with TRBJ2-1; possible D gene TRBD2, 6 bases. This CDR3 is 15 amino acids long. Per the germline V gene, CDR1 is MNHEY and CDR2 is SVGEGT. CDR3 region: CTSSYGTPAYNEQFF. The CDR3 nucleotides read TGTACCAGCAGTTACGGGACTCCTGCCTACAATGAGCAGTTCTTC.

This clonotype appeared a few times. V gene TRBV12-3 or TRBV12-4 combines with J gene TRBJ1-4, with 11 bases lining up with TRBD1. J lost 7 bases, V lost 5 bases, and 6 bases had no gene match. The CDR3 totals 15 residues. The CDR3 loop is CASSRRTGGTEKLFF. The CDR3 DNA sequence: TGTGCCAGCAGTCGTAGGACAGGGGGCACTGAAAAACTGTTTTTT.

This clonotype was recorded a few times. The chain couples TRBV7-6 to TRBJ2-7; 8 bases align to TRBD1. The CDR3 loop spans 18 amino acids. Looked up from germline, CDR1 is SGHVS and CDR2 is FNYEAQ. After removal of 1 base from V and 4 bases from J, the junction contained 15 bases not matched to a gene. The CDR3 here is CASSLVGARQGALYEQYF. The CDR3 DNA reads as TGTGCCAGCAGCTTAGTTGGGGCCCGGCAGGGGGCTTTGTACGAGCAGTACTTC.

This clonotype was seen more than once but under ten times. The chain uses TRBV2 and TRBJ2-7; D is possibly TRBD2 (6 bases). The V gene's germline CDR1 is SNHLY and CDR2 FYNNEI. Trimming shortened V by 8 bases and J by 2 bases, and 16 bases separated the two germline ends. This CDR3 has 14 residues. CDR3 nucleotide sequence: TGTGCCAGCTCCGCCGCGACTAGAACCTACGAGCAGTACTTC. Its translation is CASSAATRTYEQYF.

V gene TRBV5-1 combines with J gene TRBJ2-1, with 11 positions matching TRBD2. Germline V gene lookup returns CDR1 SGHRS and CDR2 YFSETQ. The CDR3 spans 17 residues. Trimming took 5 bases from V and 7 from J; bases not matched to a gene: 14. The chain's CDR3 is CASSPGKLAGDRNEQFF. The CDR3 nucleotides read TGCGCCAGCAGTCCGGGGAAACTAGCGGGGGATAGGAATGAGCAGTTCTTC.

The rearrangement joins TRBV24-1 to TRBJ2-5, with D possibly TRBD1 on 5 matching bases. Trimming removed 0 bases from V and 11 bases from J, with 18 bases in between. This CDR3 has 15 residues. Germline V gene lookup returns CDR1 KGHDR and CDR2 SFDVKD. The CDR3 DNA reads as TGTGCCACCAGTGATTTGGACAGCCGCGTCAATGAGCAGTACTTC. Residues: CATSDLDSRVNEQYF.